These 7 T cell receptor beta chains were sequenced from one sample in a study of blood T cell repertoires in COVID-19. Produced via immunoSEQ multiplex PCR; TCRdb's table is partial and in-frame only. The table records 200,000 to 300,000 clones, approximately 90% of them present only once. Sequencing was done on a sample of PBMCs or T cells enriched from blood (not recorded which). The receptors shown here come from a woman aged 40 to 49 with acute COVID-19.

The CDR3 spells CASSQGLIAGGDEQYF. For the CDR3, the DNA is TGCGCCAGCAGCCAAGGGTTAATAGCGGGGGGGGACGAGCAGTACTTC. The gene calls are TRBV4-1 and TRBJ2-7; 11 bases match TRBD2. The V and J ends lost 1 base and 5 bases, in that order; junction bases with no gene match: 7. CDR3 length: 16 residues. Germline V lookup: CDR1 MGHRA, CDR2 YSYEKL.

The chain links TRBV5-4 to TRBJ2-7; 7 bases are a match to TRBD1. The CDR3 length is 14 residues. Per germline, CDR1 SGHNT and CDR2 YYREEE (reference sequence). Trimming at V came to 0 bases and at J to 4 bases, leaving 4 bases not matched to a gene. This chain's CDR3 is CASSLDRGGYEQYF. CDR3 sequence (DNA): TGTGCCAGCAGCTTGGACAGGGGCGGATACGAGCAGTACTTC.

This rearrangement joins TRBV5-4 to TRBJ2-5; 8 bases are a match to TRBD1. The CDR3 loop spans 14 amino acids. The V gene's germline CDR1 is SGHNT and CDR2 YYREEE (reference sequence). After removal of 4 bases from V and 5 bases from J, the junction contained 7 bases not matched to a gene. CDR3 sequence reads: CASSHRQGRETQYF. CDR3 in DNA: TGTGCCAGCAGCCATCGACAGGGGAGGGAGACCCAGTACTTC. Together with reference TRBV5-4 and TRBJ2-5, the CDR3 gives the full variable domain: ETGVTQSPTHLIKTRGQQVTLRCSSQSGHNTVSWYQQALGQGPQFIFQYYREEENGRGNFPPRFSGLQFPNYSSELNVNALELDDSALYLCASSHRQGRETQYFGPGTRLLVL.

This chain joins TRBV4-3 and TRBJ2-3, with a weak D call TRBD1 (6 bases). The germline V gene encodes CDR1 LGHNA and CDR2 YSLEER. The CDR3 sequence is 15 residues long. V was trimmed by 3 bases and J by 8 bases, leaving 18 bases between them. The CDR3 region has the DNA TGCGCCAGCAGCCAGGTACAGGGCCCCTCGTCTACGCAGTATTTT. Amino acid sequence: CASSQVQGPSSTQYF.

This chain links TRBV19 with TRBJ2-1, with a possible D match to TRBD1 (8 bases). Germline lookup yields CDR1 LNHDA and CDR2 SQIVND (reference sequence). V was cut by 6 bases and J by 8 bases, with 35 bases left in between. CDR3 length: 20 residues. The CDR3: CASRPGQEYPTSLALYEQFF. CDR3 nucleotide sequence: TGTGCCAGTAGGCCGGGACAGGAGTATCCGACTAGCTTGGCCCTATATGAGCAGTTCTTC.

This clone was found a few times. The chain combines TRBV10-2 with TRBJ2-2; TRBD2 matches at 11 bases. This CDR3 is built from 16 residues. Trimming removed 6 bases from V and 8 bases from J; junction bases left unmatched: 11. Germline lookup yields CDR1 WSHSY and CDR2 SAAADI. The CDR3 DNA follows: TGCGCCAGCAGAGGTTTTACTAGCGGGAGTGTAGGGGAGCTGTTTTTT. It translates to CASRGFTSGSVGELFF.

This clone was picked up a small number of times. The chain recombines TRBV7-6 with TRBJ1-1, with TRBD1 as a possible D gene (6 bases). V lost 3 bases and J 5 bases, leaving 10 bases between the germline ends. The length of the CDR3 is 13 residues. Looked up from germline, CDR1 is SGHVS and CDR2 is FNYEAQ. The CDR3 sequence: CASSLEQGTEAFF. The CDR3 nucleotides read TGTGCCAGCAGCTTGGAACAGGGAACTGAAGCTTTCTTT.